These 29 T cell receptor beta chains were all obtained from the same sample, sequenced in a study of Ad26.COV2.S vaccination and SARS-CoV-2 variants. Method: immunoSEQ multiplex PCR; TCRdb's copy keeps in-frame clones and lacks some. The table lists some 640,000 clones, roughly nine tenths of them singletons. As to treatment: roughly 18 received Ad26.COV2.S at low or high dose, single or two shots; five or six received placebo; per-sample allocation not given. Samples analyzed were those drawn on day 63 after the first vaccine or placebo injection. The sample consisted of peripheral blood, taken in a trial of Ad26.COV2.S vaccine versus placebo. Receptors originate from a person aged 18-60 years who received the Ad26.COV2.S COVID-19 vaccine or a placebo.

The chain combines TRBV29-1 with TRBJ2-3; 7 bases line up with TRBD2. This CDR3 is 17 amino acids long. Germline V gives CDR1 SQVTM, CDR2 ANQGSEA. V was pared by 4 bases and J by 2 bases, with 15 bases of the junction left unmatched. CDR3 in amino acids: CSVVGRERGEHTDTQYF. CDR3 coding DNA: TGCAGCGTTGTAGGGCGGGAGAGGGGAGAACACACAGATACGCAGTATTTT.

V and J are TRBV15 and TRBJ2-5; 8 positions agree with TRBD1. The CDR3 totals 17 residues. Trimming at V came to 0 bases and at J to 2 bases, leaving 8 bases not matched to a gene. CDR1 is LNHNV, CDR2 YYDKDF, per germline (reference sequence). The CDR3 DNA sequence: TGTGCCACCAGCAGAGATCGTCCAGGGGGCGTTCAAGAGACCCAGTACTTC. It specifies CATSRDRPGGVQETQYF.

The V gene is TRBV7-6, the J gene TRBJ1-1; D is unclear. The CDR3 extends over 19 amino acids. Between the trimmed V and J ends, which lost 1 base and 0 bases, there was a span of 21 bases. Germline values: CDR1 SGHVS, CDR2 FNYEAQ. The CDR3, as DNA: TGTGCCAGCAGCTTAGATAGCAAATTGGCCGGGCCGGTGAACACTGAAGCTTTCTTT. Its translation is CASSLDSKLAGPVNTEAFF.

V usage is TRBV3-1 (or the pseudogene TRBV3-2) and J usage is TRBJ2-1; possibly TRBD1 for D (5 bases). V was pared by 5 bases and J by 6 bases, with 17 bases between. The CDR3 totals 15 residues. CDR1 is LGHDT and CDR2 is YNNKEL in the germline V gene (reference sequence). The DNA of the CDR3 is TGTGCCAGCAGCTCAGCCCACAGGTTATCCAATGAGCAGTTCTTC. Translated, it gives CASSSAHRLSNEQFF.

The chain couples TRBV15 to TRBJ2-7; D assignment may be TRBD1 or TRBD2 (6 bases each). The CDR3 is 15 amino acids. V was cut by 3 bases and J by 1 base, with 13 bases left in between. The germline V gene has CDR1 LNHNV and CDR2 YYDKDF (reference sequence). CDR3 protein: CATSRAVGGSYEQYF. The CDR3 DNA follows: TGTGCCACCAGCAGGGCGGTAGGGGGGTCCTACGAGCAGTACTTC.

The chain couples TRBV6-1 to TRBJ2-3, with 8 bases matching TRBD2. Unmatched junction bases numbered 8, after V lost 3 bases and J lost 6 bases. Germline V gene data show CDR1 as MNHNS and CDR2 as SASEGT. The CDR3 is 15 residues long. The CDR3 is CASSEEAGVSDTQYF. The CDR3 nucleotides are TGTGCCAGCAGTGAGGAAGCGGGAGTCTCGGATACGCAGTATTTT.

The V gene is TRBV18, the J gene TRBJ1-5, with a possible D match to TRBD1 (6 bases). This CDR3 contains 14 residues. Germline lookup yields CDR1 KGHSH and CDR2 LQKENI. The V and J ends lost 5 bases and 7 bases respectively, with 15 bases between them. Here the CDR3 DNA reads TGTGCCAGCTCAGGGGCAGGGGCGGGACAGCCCCAGCATTTT. Protein product: CASSGAGAGQPQHF.

This clone was counted once. The CDR3 region has the DNA TGTGCCAGCAGCCCCGGGCCTCTATACAATGAGCAGTTCTTC. Protein sequence: CASSPGPLYNEQFF. The chain is built from TRBV11-2 and TRBJ2-1; D not resolved. CDR3 length: 14 amino acids. V was clipped by 5 bases and J by 4 bases, with 12 bases between them. CDR1 is SGHAT, CDR2 FQNNGV, per germline.

J is TRBJ2-6 and V is TRBV6-1; possibly TRBD2 for D (6 bases). Germline V lookup: CDR1 MNHNS, CDR2 SASEGT. Trimming left V 0 bases short and J 5 bases short, with 11 bases between. The length of the CDR3 is 16 residues. Here the CDR3 reads CASSEAVRDWANVLTF. CDR3 sequence (DNA): TGTGCCAGCAGTGAAGCTGTCAGGGACTGGGCCAACGTCCTGACTTTC.

V and J are TRBV18 and TRBJ1-6; tentatively, D is TRBD1 (6 bases). The V and J ends lost 0 bases and 7 bases respectively, with 10 bases between them. Germline lookup yields CDR1 KGHSH and CDR2 LQKENI. The length of the CDR3 is 15 residues. CDR3 region: CASSPPPGHNSPLHF. The CDR3 DNA sequence: TGTGCCAGCTCACCACCGCCGGGACACAATTCACCCCTCCACTTT.

This clone was seen once. The chain links TRBV18 to TRBJ2-6, with D tentatively TRBD1 or TRBD2 (5 bases each). Trimming cost V 6 bases and J 4 bases, with 19 bases left between them. The CDR3 length is 17 residues. CDR1 is KGHSH, CDR2 LQKENI, per germline. This CDR3 reads CASSNTGAGIGANVLTF. For the CDR3, the DNA is TGTGCCAGCTCCAACACCGGGGCAGGGATCGGGGCCAACGTCCTGACTTTC. Full variable domain (outside the CDR3, taken from reference TRBV18 and TRBJ2-6): NAGVMQNPRHLVRRRGQEARLRCSPMKGHSHVYWYRQLPEEGLKFMVYLQKENIIDESGMPKERFSAEFPKEGPSILRIQQVVRGDSAAYFCASSNTGAGIGANVLTFGAGSRLTVL.

The genes are TRBV11-2 and TRBJ2-7; weak D call: TRBD1 (5 bases). V lost 0 bases and J lost 5, with 11 bases in between. The CDR3 extends over 14 amino acids. The germline V gene encodes CDR1 SGHAT and CDR2 FQNNGV. Here the CDR3 reads CASSLDFAGHEQYF. The CDR3 coding sequence is TGTGCCAGCAGCTTAGATTTCGCAGGGCACGAGCAGTACTTC.

The V gene is TRBV18, the J gene TRBJ2-1; 9 bases align to TRBD1. This CDR3 is built from 14 residues. CDR1 and CDR2 from the germline V gene are KGHSH and LQKENI. V was clipped by 9 bases and J by 8 bases; unmatched bases: 11. CDR3 DNA: TGTGCCAGTAAACGGACAGGGGTCTTGGATGAGCAGTTCTTC. Translating it yields CASKRTGVLDEQFF.

This clone was counted once. The V and J genes are TRBV3-1 (or the pseudogene TRBV3-2) and TRBJ2-3; D is undetermined. The CDR3 is 12 residues long. Germline CDR1 LGHDT, CDR2 YNNKEL (reference sequence). V shed 0 bases and J shed 8 bases, with 6 bases lying between them. CDR3 loop: CASSQDVRTQYF. CDR3 nucleotide sequence: TGTGCCAGCAGCCAAGATGTACGTACGCAGTATTTT.

This clone was found once. Other DNA sequences in this sample translate to the same CDR3. The rearrangement uses TRBV19 and TRBJ1-1, with D perhaps matching TRBD1 (6 bases). The germline V gene has CDR1 LNHDA and CDR2 SQIVND (reference sequence). Deletions cut 8 bases from V and 0 bases from J, with 10 bases between. This CDR3 has 13 residues. CDR3 in amino acids: CASSYRVNTEAFF. CDR3 sequence (DNA): TGTGCCAGTTCTTACAGGGTGAACACTGAAGCTTTCTTT. The full variable domain, in which reference TRBV19 and TRBJ1-1 provide the parts outside the CDR3, is DGGITQSPKYLFRKEGQNVTLSCEQNLNHDAMYWYRQDPGQGLRLIYYSQIVNDFQKGDIAEGYSVSREKKESFPLTVTSAQKNPTAFYLCASSYRVNTEAFFGQGTRLTVV.

The chain employs TRBV7-2 and TRBJ1-4, with 8 nucleotides matching TRBD1. Germline V CDR1 and CDR2: SGHTA, FQGNSA. Trimming removed 8 bases from V and 8 bases from J; junction bases left unmatched: 7. The CDR3 totals 13 residues. This CDR3 reads CASHGQGREKLFF. The DNA for the CDR3 is TGTGCCAGCCACGGACAGGGAAGAGAAAAACTGTTTTTT.

The CDR3 DNA is TGTGCCAGCGGGGGTAGCACAGATACGCAGTATTTT. Protein product: CASGGSTDTQYF. The V call is TRBV5-8, the J call TRBJ2-3; the D gene could be TRBD1 or TRBD2 (5 bases each). The CDR3 contains 12 residues. Germline CDR1 is SGHTS and CDR2 is YDEGEE. Trimming took 7 bases from V and 0 from J, leaving 6 bases between them.

V and J are TRBV6-2 or TRBV6-3 and TRBJ2-5; D is ambiguous. V dropped 4 bases and J dropped 1 base, with 13 bases sitting between them. Germline V CDR1 and CDR2: MNHEY, SVGEGT. The CDR3 totals 15 residues. CDR3 sequence reads: CASSWNRAIQETQYF. The CDR3 region has the DNA TGTGCCAGCAGTTGGAATCGGGCCATCCAAGAGACCCAGTACTTC.

The J gene is TRBJ2-3, the V gene TRBV6-1; possibly TRBD1 for D (5 bases). Per germline, CDR1 MNHNS and CDR2 SASEGT. V dropped 1 base and J dropped 2 bases, with 22 bases sitting between them. This CDR3 contains 19 residues. CDR3 nucleotides: TGTGCCAGCAGTGAAGACACAGGTGAAACTCAGTTCTTCACAGATACGCAGTATTTT. This gives the protein CASSEDTGETQFFTDTQYF.

The chain joins TRBV10-3 to TRBJ2-5; TRBD2 matches at 12 bases. V trimming: 5 bases; J trimming: 4 bases; junction bases outside the gene matches: 8. CDR1 is ENHRY, CDR2 SYGVKD, per germline. This CDR3 has 16 amino acids. The CDR3 spells CAISTLAGGPVETQYF. DNA of the CDR3: TGTGCCATCAGTACTCTAGCGGGAGGGCCGGTAGAGACCCAGTACTTC.

The chain carries TRBV7-2 and TRBJ2-7; 9 bases match TRBD1. Germline V lookup: CDR1 SGHTA, CDR2 FQGNSA. The CDR3 totals 14 residues. Trimming cost V 5 bases and J 4 bases; bases outside gene matches: 6. The CDR3 sequence is CASSPQTGGYEQYF. The CDR3, as DNA: TGTGCCAGCAGCCCGCAGACAGGGGGGTACGAGCAGTACTTC. Full variable domain (remainder filled in from reference TRBV7-2 and TRBJ2-7): GAGVSQSPSNKVTEKGKDVELRCDPISGHTALYWYRQSLGQGLEFLIYFQGNSAPDKSGLPSDRFSAERTGGSVSTLTIQRTQQEDSAVYLCASSPQTGGYEQYFGPGTRLTVT.

This chain connects TRBV7-2 to TRBJ1-2, with 9 bases fitting TRBD1. The trim removed 5 bases at V and 4 bases at J, leaving 8 bases unmatched. The CDR3 is made up of 15 amino acids. Germline-derived CDR1 and CDR2 are SGHTA and FQGNSA. In DNA form, the CDR3 reads TGTGCCAGCAGCGGGGGGACAGGGTTGACCTATGGCTACACCTTC. This codes for CASSGGTGLTYGYTF.

V usage is TRBV4-2 and J usage is TRBJ2-1, with 12 bases matching TRBD1. V was pared by 2 bases and J by 10 bases, with 6 bases of the junction left unmatched. Germline V gene lookup returns CDR1 LGHNA and CDR2 YNFKEQ. The CDR3 loop spans 15 amino acids. CDR3 nucleotides: TGTGCCAGCAGCCAACCGGGACAGGGGGCGGACGAGCAGTTCTTC. Protein sequence: CASSQPGQGADEQFF.

The chain couples TRBV30 to TRBJ1-6, with TRBD1 identical over 11 bases. CDR3 length equals 12 residues. In germline, CDR1 is GTSNPN, CDR2 SVGIG (reference sequence). The ends lost 1 base at V and 13 bases at J; junction bases unmatched: 0. The CDR3 loop reads CAWSGTGGPLHF. Written as DNA, the CDR3 is TGTGCCTGGAGTGGGACAGGGGGCCCCCTCCACTTT.

The gene calls are TRBV20-1 and TRBJ2-2; D uncertain. V was shortened by 4 bases and J by 9 bases, with 3 bases between the two germline ends. Germline V lookup: CDR1 DFQATT, CDR2 SNEGSKA (reference sequence). The CDR3 spans 9 residues. CDR3 sequence reads: CSAIRELFF. Written as DNA, the CDR3 is TGCAGTGCTATTCGGGAGCTGTTTTTT.

The chain joins TRBV10-3 to TRBJ1-1, with 7 bases matching TRBD1. Germline V gene sequence: CDR1 ENHRY, CDR2 SYGVKD. The V segment lost 10 bases and the J segment 4 bases; nucleotides outside the gene matches: 0. This CDR3 spans 10 amino acids. The CDR3: CATGGTEAFF. CDR3 nucleotide sequence: TGTGCCACAGGGGGCACTGAAGCTTTCTTT.

The table lists this clone with a few counts. The chain joins TRBV7-8 to TRBJ1-6; D remains ambiguous. V was pared by 3 bases and J by 6 bases, with 6 bases between. This CDR3 region has 13 residues. CDR1 SGHVS and CDR2 FQNEAQ come from the germline V gene. The DNA of the CDR3 is TGTGCCAGCAGCTTGGTTGGTAATTCACCCCTCCACTTT. The encoded protein is CASSLVGNSPLHF.

V gene TRBV6-5 combines with J gene TRBJ1-1, with unresolved D. Trimming left V 7 bases short and J 5 bases short, with 17 bases between. The CDR3 contains 14 residues. In germline, CDR1 is MNHEY, CDR2 SVGAGI. The CDR3 bases are TGTGCCAGCACCTCATTGTGGGGTGATACTGAAGCTTTCTTT. Its protein product is CASTSLWGDTEAFF.

The V gene is TRBV5-1, the J gene TRBJ2-7, with TRBD2 identical over 11 bases. The germline gives CDR1 SGHRS, CDR2 YFSETQ. The length of the CDR3 is 15 residues. Trimming cost V 4 bases and J 6 bases; bases outside gene matches: 9. The CDR3 is CASSAIAGGTVEQYF. The CDR3 DNA reads TGCGCCAGCAGCGCGATAGCGGGAGGGACGGTCGAGCAGTACTTC.